Listed here are 26 T cell receptor beta chains from one sample, sequenced in a study of T-cell reconstitution after alpha-beta-depleted transplantation in children (dated by TCRdb to the mid-2010s). The method behind the library was PCR. The data were produced on an Illumina HiSeq 2500. Molecular barcoding was employed in the preparation of TCR libraries, with unique molecular identifiers being used to normalize TCRbeta repertoire quantification. Clones were called with MiXCR by TCRdb after fastp trimmed the public reads at Q25, and only in-frame beta chains were retained. For every CDR3 protein sequence, its rows merge into one entry that carries the most common genes and DNA. In this sample the table shows roughly 100,000 distinct CDR3 sequences, roughly 8.8% of which occur a single time. The top ten clonotypes cover 6.9% of the sample. Here the sequenced sample was PBMCs from the stem cell graft donor, taken from the stem cell graft. The origin of the receptors is a human donor who donated a stem cell graft to a child with congenital amegakaryocytic thrombocytopenia.

This clonotype has ten or more counts. The chain joins TRBV5-1 to TRBJ2-1; D unclear. Looked up from germline, CDR1 is SGHRS and CDR2 is YFSETQ. The CDR3 consists of 12 residues. The ends were cut back, 2 bases at V and 7 bases at J, with 7 bases in the middle. The CDR3 sequence is CASSLLRNEQFF. CDR3 sequence (DNA): TGCGCCAGCAGCTTACTACGAAATGAGCAGTTCTTC.

The table lists this clonotype with many counts. V usage is TRBV6-5 and J usage is TRBJ1-2; 7 bases fit TRBD1. This CDR3 has 14 residues. After removal of 6 bases from V and 4 bases from J, the junction contained 8 bases not matched to a gene. Germline CDR1 is MNHEY and CDR2 is SVGAGI. The CDR3, as DNA: TGTGCCAGCAGCTACGACAGGGCCCCCTATGGCTACACCTTC. Translating it yields CASSYDRAPYGYTF.

Ten or more counts support this clonotype. The rearrangement links TRBV7-6 to TRBJ2-1; D may be TRBD2 (7 bases). Germline CDR1 SGHVS, CDR2 FNYEAQ. This CDR3 contains 18 residues. Trimming pared 5 bases from V and 6 bases from J, leaving 26 bases between. The CDR3 sequence is CASSLNPSGPLGGNEQFF. CDR3 DNA: TGTGCCAGCAGCCTTAATCCTAGCGGTCCTCTAGGGGGCAATGAGCAGTTCTTC.

In this sample, this clonotype turned up many times. This chain joins TRBV7-9 and TRBJ2-1; 9 nucleotides agree with TRBD2. V was pared by 2 bases and J by 5 bases, with 4 bases of the junction left unmatched. CDR1 is SEHNR and CDR2 is FQNEAQ in the germline V gene (reference sequence). The CDR3 has 15 residues. In DNA form, the CDR3 reads TGTGCCAGCAGCTTACGTAGCGGGGGAAACAATGAGCAGTTCTTC. This translates into CASSLRSGGNNEQFF.

This clonotype appeared many times. The chain combines TRBV29-1 with TRBJ2-1, with D tentatively TRBD2 (6 bases). Trimming took 2 bases from V and 8 from J, leaving 10 bases between them. Germline V lookup: CDR1 SQVTM, CDR2 ANQGSEA. The CDR3 has 12 residues. CDR3 loop: CSVENPGDEQFF. DNA for the CDR3: TGCAGCGTTGAAAACCCGGGGGATGAGCAGTTCTTC.

In this sample, this clonotype turned up many times. This chain joins TRBV12-3 or TRBV12-4 and TRBJ1-2; D call uncertain. V lost 4 bases to trimming and J lost 7 bases, with 7 bases between them. This CDR3 comprises 11 residues. The CDR3 nucleotides are TGTGCCAGCAGTTCCAGAGCTGGCTACACCTTC. Residues: CASSSRAGYTF.

The J gene is TRBJ2-5, the V gene TRBV29-1; TRBD1 aligns across 7 bases. After removal of 7 bases from V and 3 bases from J, the junction contained 5 bases not matched to a gene. The CDR3 is 12 residues long. Germline V gene lookup returns CDR1 SQVTM and CDR2 ANQGSEA. The CDR3 here is CSAGTAKETQYF. The CDR3 DNA sequence: TGCAGCGCCGGGACAGCTAAAGAGACCCAGTACTTC.

This clonotype has ten or more counts. The chain carries TRBV7-9 and TRBJ1-3, with TRBD1 identical over 9 bases. The CDR3 runs 16 residues. After removal of 4 bases from V and 4 bases from J, the junction contained 8 bases not matched to a gene. Germline assignment: CDR1 SEHNR and CDR2 FQNEAQ (reference sequence). The CDR3 DNA is TGTGCCAGCAGCTCCTTACAGGGGGCGGAGGGAAACACCATATATTTT. It encodes CASSSLQGAEGNTIYF.

This clonotype was detected ten times or more. The chain combines TRBV5-1 with TRBJ2-5; either TRBD1 or TRBD2 may supply D (5 bases each). CDR1 and CDR2 from the germline V gene are SGHRS and YFSETQ. The CDR3 contains 15 residues. Trimming left V 0 bases short and J 4 bases short, with 13 bases between. CDR3 nucleotides: TGCGCCAGCAGCTTGGCTGGGACCCTGGGAGAGACCCAGTACTTC. Translated: CASSLAGTLGETQYF.

This clonotype was recorded at least ten times. This chain joins TRBV7-2 and TRBJ2-7, with 8 bases lining up with TRBD1. V lost 6 bases, J lost 1 base, and 8 bases stayed unmatched. The V gene's germline CDR1 is SGHTA and CDR2 FQGNSA. The length of the CDR3 is 15 residues. The DNA of the CDR3 is TGTGCCAGCAGGGAACCCGGGACAGGATCCTACGAGCAGTACTTC. Residues: CASREPGTGSYEQYF. Using reference TRBV7-2 and TRBJ2-7 for the parts outside the CDR3, the full variable domain is GAGVSQSPSNKVTEKGKDVELRCDPISGHTALYWYRQSLGQGLEFLIYFQGNSAPDKSGLPSDRFSAERTGGSVSTLTIQRTQQEDSAVYLCASREPGTGSYEQYFGPGTRLTVT.

This clonotype was observed many times. V usage is TRBV4-2 and J usage is TRBJ2-1; 9 bases agree with TRBD2. Germline assignment: CDR1 LGHNA and CDR2 YNFKEQ. The CDR3 runs 14 residues. With 4 bases clipped from V and 2 bases from J, the junction kept 0 bases outside the gene matches. The CDR3 DNA reads as TGTGCCAGCAGCCGCGGGGGGGCCTACAATGAGCAGTTCTTC. This translates into CASSRGGAYNEQFF.

This clonotype was counted ten times or more. V and J are TRBV5-1 and TRBJ1-5, with D hard to call. Between the trimmed V and J ends, which lost 0 bases and 3 bases, there was a span of 7 bases. The CDR3 consists of 14 residues. Germline V gene lookup returns CDR1 SGHRS and CDR2 YFSETQ. The CDR3 DNA follows: TGCGCCAGCAGCTTGGGCCGGGACAATCAGCCCCAGCATTTT. Encoded protein: CASSLGRDNQPQHF.

This clonotype was counted many times. The genes are TRBV6-2 or TRBV6-3 and TRBJ2-7, with 8 positions matching TRBD1. Trimming cost V 2 bases and J 6 bases; bases outside gene matches: 9. CDR1 and CDR2 (germline): MNHEY, SVGEGT. This CDR3 contains 15 residues. CDR3 loop: CASSYPDRALGEQYF. The CDR3 DNA follows: TGTGCCAGCAGTTACCCGGACAGGGCATTGGGCGAGCAGTACTTC.

This clonotype was recorded many times. The chain couples TRBV5-1 to TRBJ2-3; the match to TRBD2 covers 8 bases. Germline V gives CDR1 SGHRS, CDR2 YFSETQ. The CDR3 has 16 amino acids. Trimming took 4 bases from V and 2 from J; bases not matched to a gene: 9. The DNA of the CDR3 is TGCGCCAGCAGCCCCACCGGGACTAGGGACACAGATACGCAGTATTTT. Protein product: CASSPTGTRDTDTQYF.

This clonotype was recorded many times. The chain couples TRBV6-5 to TRBJ2-3; no firm D call. Trimming stripped 2 bases from V and 6 bases from J, with 9 bases between. CDR1 MNHEY and CDR2 SVGAGI come from the germline V gene. The CDR3 contains 13 residues. CDR3 region: CASSYLWWDTQYF. CDR3 nucleotide sequence: TGTGCCAGCAGTTACCTTTGGTGGGATACGCAGTATTTT.

The chain couples TRBV10-1 to TRBJ2-1; D ambiguous. The CDR3 length is 13 residues. The V end was cut by 2 bases, the J end by 7 bases, with 9 bases between. The germline V gene has CDR1 WNHNN and CDR2 SYGVQD (reference sequence). The CDR3: CASSEGDWNEQFF. In DNA, the CDR3 is TGCGCCAGCAGTGAGGGGGATTGGAATGAGCAGTTCTTC.

Ten or more counts support this clonotype. The chain recombines TRBV11-2 with TRBJ2-2, with no clear D. The V end lost 5 bases, the J end lost 8 bases, and 18 bases lay between the germline ends. Germline CDR1 is SGHAT and CDR2 is FQNNGV. The CDR3 sequence is 15 residues long. This CDR3 reads CASSRRVLGPGELFF. CDR3 coding DNA: TGTGCCAGCAGCCGTCGGGTCCTCGGACCTGGGGAGCTGTTTTTT.

The sample holds many counts of this clonotype. This chain connects TRBV6-1 to TRBJ2-1, with D perhaps matching TRBD2 (7 bases). The V gene lost 10 bases and the J gene lost 4 bases, with 23 bases spanning the gap. The CDR3 contains 16 residues. Per the germline V gene, CDR1 is MNHNS and CDR2 is SASEGT. The CDR3 spells CANSLGGGGLYNEQFF. For the CDR3, the DNA is TGTGCCAACTCCCTTGGGGGCGGGGGACTATACAATGAGCAGTTCTTC.

This clonotype was observed many times. The J gene is TRBJ1-6, the V gene TRBV7-9; 7 bases line up with TRBD1. Trimming cost V 5 bases and J 8 bases; bases outside gene matches: 6. Germline V lookup: CDR1 SEHNR, CDR2 FQNEAQ (reference sequence). The CDR3 has 14 residues. The CDR3 spells CASSRGTDYSPLHF. As DNA, the CDR3 is TGTGCCAGCAGCAGGGGGACAGATTATTCACCCCTCCACTTT. The variable domain in full, with the rest retrieved from reference TRBV7-9 and TRBJ1-6, is DTGVSQNPRHKITKRGQNVTFRCDPISEHNRLYWYRQTLGQGPEFLTYFQNEAQLEKSRLLSDRFSAERPKGSFSTLEIQRTEQGDSAMYLCASSRGTDYSPLHFGNGTRLTVT.

This clonotype occurred many times. The V and J genes are TRBV9 and TRBJ1-1, with D perhaps TRBD1 (5 bases). Trimming took 4 bases from V and 1 from J, leaving 14 bases between them. Germline V lookup: CDR1 SGDLS, CDR2 YYNGEE. The CDR3 has 15 amino acids. CDR3 nucleotides: TGTGCCAGCAGCCCTCACGGGGGACGGAACACTGAAGCTTTCTTT. The encoded protein is CASSPHGGRNTEAFF.

This clonotype was detected ten times or more. The chain recombines TRBV25-1 with TRBJ1-1; 11 nucleotides line up with TRBD1. The CDR3 runs to 15 residues. Germline-derived CDR1 and CDR2 are MGHDK and SYGVNS. The V gene end was trimmed by 4 bases and the J gene end by 4 bases; junction bases not matched to a gene: 5. In DNA, the CDR3 is TGTGCCAGCAGTGCTCCCGGGACAGGGGGCACTGAAGCTTTCTTT. Translated: CASSAPGTGGTEAFF. Full variable domain (rest looked up from reference TRBV25-1 and TRBJ1-1): EADIYQTPRYLVIGTGKKITLECSQTMGHDKMYWYQQDPGMELHLIHYSYGVNSTEKGDLSSESTVSRIRTEHFPLTLESARPSHTSQYLCASSAPGTGGTEAFFGQGTRLTVV.

This clonotype turned up a few times. This chain joins TRBV14 and TRBJ2-2; D call uncertain. The V gene lost 4 bases and the J gene lost 5 bases, with 14 bases spanning the gap. The CDR3 is made up of 15 amino acids. In germline, CDR1 is SGHDN, CDR2 FVKESK. As DNA, the CDR3 is TGTGCCAGCAGCCTGAGGTCCGGTGGGACCGGGGAGCTGTTTTTT. It encodes CASSLRSGGTGELFF.

Only a few counts were recorded for this clonotype. The V and J genes are TRBV6-5 and TRBJ1-2; TRBD1 might be the D (6 bases). Between the trimmed V and J ends, which lost 5 bases and 2 bases, there was a span of 18 bases. Germline V CDR1 and CDR2: MNHEY, SVGAGI. The CDR3 contains 16 residues. This CDR3 reads CASSSLLGQSNYGYTF. DNA for the CDR3: TGTGCCAGCAGTAGTCTTCTGGGACAAAGCAACTATGGCTACACCTTC.

This clonotype was recorded many times. The chain carries TRBV20-1 and TRBJ2-5, with D possibly being TRBD1 (5 bases). CDR3 size: 14 residues. Trimming stripped 6 bases from V and 4 bases from J, with 18 bases between. CDR1 is DFQATT, CDR2 SNEGSKA, per germline (reference sequence). The CDR3 nucleotides are TGCAGTGCCCACTGGGGCGGAGCAAGAGAGACCCAGTACTTC. Protein: CSAHWGGARETQYF.

This clonotype was seen repeatedly, ten times or more. This sequence joins TRBV5-4 and TRBJ2-1; 9 bases map to TRBD2. The germline gives CDR1 SGHNT, CDR2 YYREEE (reference sequence). The ends lost 3 bases at V and 4 bases at J; junction bases unmatched: 8. CDR3 length equals 16 residues. In nucleotides, the CDR3 is TGTGCCAGCAGCTCGCCCCCTAGCGGGGAATACAATGAGCAGTTCTTC. Encoded protein: CASSSPPSGEYNEQFF.

Ten or more counts support this clonotype. The chain combines TRBV6-2 or TRBV6-3 with TRBJ2-1, with 9 bases fitting TRBD2. Germline values: CDR1 MNHEY, CDR2 SVGEGT. The V and J ends lost 2 bases and 8 bases, in that order; junction bases with no gene match: 10. The CDR3 runs to 16 residues. This chain's CDR3 is CASSYEPSGARDEQFF. CDR3 nucleotide sequence: TGTGCCAGCAGTTACGAGCCTAGCGGGGCGAGGGATGAGCAGTTCTTC.